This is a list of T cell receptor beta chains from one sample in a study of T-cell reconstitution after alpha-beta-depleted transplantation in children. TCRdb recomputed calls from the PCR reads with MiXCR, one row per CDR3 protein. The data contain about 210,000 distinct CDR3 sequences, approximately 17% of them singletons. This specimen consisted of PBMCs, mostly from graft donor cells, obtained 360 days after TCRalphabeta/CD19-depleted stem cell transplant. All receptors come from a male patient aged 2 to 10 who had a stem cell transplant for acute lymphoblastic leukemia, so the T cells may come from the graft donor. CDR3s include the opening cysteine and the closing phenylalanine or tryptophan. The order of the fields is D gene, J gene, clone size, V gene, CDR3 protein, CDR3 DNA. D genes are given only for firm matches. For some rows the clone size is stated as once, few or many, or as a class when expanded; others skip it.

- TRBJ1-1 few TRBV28 CASSLSTGPPEAFF TGTGCCAGCAGTTTATCCACAGGCCCCCCTGAAGCTTTCTTT
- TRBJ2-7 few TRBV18 CASSPAPQVHEQYF TGTGCCAGCTCACCAGCTCCCCAGGTCCACGAGCAGTACTTC
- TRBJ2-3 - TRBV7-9 CASSFPGAPDTQYF TGTGCCAGCAGCTTCCCGGGGGCCCCAGATACGCAGTATTTT
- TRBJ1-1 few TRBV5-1 CASSLVGHMNTEAFF TGCGCCAGCAGCTTGGTGGGACATATGAACACTGAAGCTTTCTTT
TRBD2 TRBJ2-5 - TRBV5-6 CASSLRGLAGWTQYF TGTGCCAGCAGCTTGAGGGGACTAGCGGGCTGGACCCAGTACTTC
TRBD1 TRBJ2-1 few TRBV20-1 CSAPGTGGAVNHEQFF TGCAGTGCTCCAGGGACAGGGGGGGCAGTAAATCATGAGCAGTTCTTC
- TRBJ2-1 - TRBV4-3 CASSQDDYSYNEQFF TGCGCCAGCAGCCAAGATGACTACTCCTACAATGAGCAGTTCTTC
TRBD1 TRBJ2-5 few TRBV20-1 CSANGQTGGEETQYF TGCAGTGCTAATGGTCAAACAGGGGGCGAAGAGACCCAGTACTTC
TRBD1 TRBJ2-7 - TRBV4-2 CASSQASGQGSGEQYF TGTGCCAGCAGCCAAGCGTCGGGACAGGGTTCCGGCGAGCAGTACTTC
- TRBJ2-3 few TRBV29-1 CSVFHQGLTDTQYF TGCAGCGTTTTTCACCAGGGGCTCACAGATACGCAGTATTTT
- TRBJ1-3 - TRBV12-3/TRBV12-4 CASTRRDPGNTIYF TGTGCCAGCACAAGGAGGGACCCTGGAAACACCATATATTTT
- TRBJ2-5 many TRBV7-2 CASSLARETQYF TGTGCCAGCAGCTTAGCGCGGGAGACCCAGTACTTC
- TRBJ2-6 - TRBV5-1 CASSPLGAGANVLTF TGCGCCAGCAGCCCGTTGGGGGCTGGGGCCAACGTCCTGACTTTC
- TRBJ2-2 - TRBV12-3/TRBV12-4 CASSRVGELFF TGTGCCAGCAGTCGGGTTGGGGAGCTGTTTTTT
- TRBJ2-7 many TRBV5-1 CASSLAWNSYEQYF TGCGCCAGCAGCTTGGCCTGGAACTCCTACGAGCAGTACTTC
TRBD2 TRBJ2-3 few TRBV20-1 CSARALAGGIKHTDTQYF TGCAGTGCTAGGGCTCTAGCGGGGGGGATAAAACACACAGATACGCAGTATTTT
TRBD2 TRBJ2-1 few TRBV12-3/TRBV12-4 CASSAGGGDEQFF TGTGCCAGCAGTGCTGGCGGGGGGGATGAGCAGTTCTTC
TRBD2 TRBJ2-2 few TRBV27 CASSTPAGVPGTGELFF TGTGCCAGCAGTACACCCGCGGGAGTCCCGGGCACCGGGGAGCTGTTTTTT
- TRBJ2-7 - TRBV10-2 CATSSGQALTYEQYF TGCGCCACCTCGAGCGGGCAGGCTCTAACCTACGAGCAGTACTTC
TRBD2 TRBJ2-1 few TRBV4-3 CASSQGLAGGSYNEQFF TGCGCCAGCAGCCAGGGACTAGCGGGAGGGTCCTACAATGAGCAGTTCTTC
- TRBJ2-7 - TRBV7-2 CASSLVRGDNYEQYF TGTGCCAGCAGCTTAGTGAGGGGAGACAACTACGAGCAGTACTTC
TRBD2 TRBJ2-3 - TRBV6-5 CASSLQAGGPRDTQYF TGTGCCAGCAGTCTACAAGCGGGGGGGCCTCGGGATACGCAGTATTTT
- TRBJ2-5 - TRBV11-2 CASRSLLLQETQYF TGTGCCAGCAGGAGCCTTTTACTCCAAGAGACCCAGTACTTC
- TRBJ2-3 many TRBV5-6 CASSFVKGFTDTQYF TGTGCCAGCAGCTTTGTGAAGGGGTTTACAGATACGCAGTATTTT
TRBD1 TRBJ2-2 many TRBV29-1 CSGGQVGAGELFF TGCAGCGGTGGACAGGTGGGGGCCGGGGAGCTGTTTTTT
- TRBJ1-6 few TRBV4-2 CASSQENVIINSPLHF TGTGCCAGCAGCCAAGAGAACGTTATAATAAATTCACCCCTCCACTTT
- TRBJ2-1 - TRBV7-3 CASSLMAGDNEQFF TGTGCCAGCAGCTTAATGGCAGGGGACAATGAGCAGTTCTTC
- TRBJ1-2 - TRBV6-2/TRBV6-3 CASSYSIQNYGYTF TGTGCCAGCAGTTACTCGATACAGAACTATGGCTACACCTTC
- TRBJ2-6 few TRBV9 CASSGPRTTLSGANVLTF TGTGCCAGCAGTGGTCCCCGGACTACCCTCTCTGGGGCCAACGTCCTGACTTTC
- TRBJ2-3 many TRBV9 CASSSGGGRFTDTQYF TGTGCCAGCAGCTCCGGGGGCGGCCGATTCACAGATACGCAGTATTTT
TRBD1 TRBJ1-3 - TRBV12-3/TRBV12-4 CASSSGTGNSGNTIYF TGTGCCAGCAGTTCAGGGACAGGAAACTCTGGAAACACCATATATTTT
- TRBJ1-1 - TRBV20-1 CSARDLTGNGNTEAFF TGCAGTGCTAGAGATCTGACGGGAAACGGGAACACTGAAGCTTTCTTT
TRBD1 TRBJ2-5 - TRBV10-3 CAISSTGERETQYF TGTGCCATCAGTTCTACAGGGGAGAGAGAGACCCAGTACTTC
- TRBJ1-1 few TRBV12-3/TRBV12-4 CASSSNRVSEAFF TGTGCCAGCAGCTCAAACAGGGTTTCTGAAGCTTTCTTT
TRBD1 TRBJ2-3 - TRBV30 CAWSEGTGGTDTQYF TGTGCCTGGAGTGAAGGTACAGGGGGCACAGATACGCAGTATTTT
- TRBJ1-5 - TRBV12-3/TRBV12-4 CASSSTAGDQPQHF TGTGCCAGCAGTTCAACCGCGGGGGATCAGCCCCAGCATTTT
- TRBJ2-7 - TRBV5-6 CASSLGRGGAEQYF TGTGCCAGCAGCTTGGGGCGGGGCGGGGCCGAGCAGTACTTC
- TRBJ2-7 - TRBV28 CASSYPQTASSYEQYF TGTGCCAGCAGTTACCCCCAGACTGCGAGCTCCTACGAGCAGTACTTC
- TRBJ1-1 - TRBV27 CASKGITEAFF TGTGCCAGCAAGGGAATCACTGAAGCTTTCTTT
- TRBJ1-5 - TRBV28 CASSFVDSNQPQHF TGTGCCAGCAGCTTTGTGGATAGCAATCAGCCCCAGCATTTT
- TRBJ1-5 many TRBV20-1 CSAPKGGVSQPQHF TGCAGTGCTCCGAAGGGAGGGGTTAGTCAGCCCCAGCATTTT
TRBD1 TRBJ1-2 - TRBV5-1 CASSLSTGDLLLNGYTF TGCGCCAGCAGCCTCTCGACAGGGGATCTCCTACTGAATGGCTACACCTTC
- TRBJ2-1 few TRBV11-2 CASSPGGTHNEQFF TGTGCCAGCAGCCCGGGTGGGACCCACAATGAGCAGTTCTTC
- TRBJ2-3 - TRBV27 CASRPSADTQYF TGTGCCAGCAGGCCCTCGGCAGATACGCAGTATTTT
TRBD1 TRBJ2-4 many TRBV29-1 CSAGQGQNIQYF TGCAGCGCCGGACAGGGCCAAAACATTCAGTACTTC
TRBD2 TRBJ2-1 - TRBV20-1 CSGRKSGVYNEQFF TGCAGTGGACGAAAAAGCGGGGTTTACAATGAGCAGTTCTTC
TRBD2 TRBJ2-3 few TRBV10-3 CAISEFPSGGSTDTQYF TGTGCCATCAGTGAGTTTCCTAGCGGGGGGTCCACAGATACGCAGTATTTT
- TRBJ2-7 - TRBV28 CASSPSAQSAYEQYF TGTGCCAGCAGTCCCTCCGCACAGTCCGCCTACGAGCAGTACTTC
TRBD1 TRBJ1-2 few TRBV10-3 CATPLKDREGYGYTF TGTGCCACGCCACTAAAGGACAGGGAGGGCTATGGCTACACCTTC
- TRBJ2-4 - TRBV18 CASSPREPRTSIQYF TGTGCCAGCTCACCACGAGAACCCCGTACTTCCATTCAGTACTTC
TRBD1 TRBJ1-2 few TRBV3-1 CASSQTGTGTYGYTF TGTGCCAGCAGCCAAACCGGGACAGGGACCTATGGCTACACCTTC
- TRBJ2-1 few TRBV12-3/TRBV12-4 CASSLFWGRNSYNEQFF TGTGCCAGCAGTCTTTTTTGGGGGAGAAACTCCTACAATGAGCAGTTCTTC
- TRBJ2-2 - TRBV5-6 CAAERGTGGELFF TGTGCCGCCGAACGCGGGACCGGCGGGGAGCTGTTTTTT
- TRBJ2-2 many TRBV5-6 CASSWGNTGELFF TGTGCCAGCAGCTGGGGGAACACCGGGGAGCTGTTTTTT
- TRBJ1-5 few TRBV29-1 CSKLQIDSNQPQHF TGCAGCAAACTTCAGATAGATAGCAATCAGCCCCAGCATTTT
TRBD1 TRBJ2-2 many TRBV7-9 CASSPSRTGVDTGELFF TGTGCCAGCAGCCCCTCGAGGACAGGGGTGGACACCGGGGAGCTGTTTTTT
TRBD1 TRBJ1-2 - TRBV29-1 CSVETGDYGYTF TGCAGCGTTGAGACAGGGGACTATGGCTACACCTTC
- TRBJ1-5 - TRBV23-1 CASSPGSYSNQPQHF TGCGCCAGCAGTCCGGGCAGCTATAGCAATCAGCCCCAGCATTTT